This TCR beta chain came from a study of blood T cell repertoires in COVID-19. The wider study: Acute and convalescent COVID-19 specimens originated in the United States, Italy and Spain. T cells, B-cell-depleted T cells, or PBMCs supplied cDNA or gDNA.

Source study methods: Nucleated cell counts were estimated from reference gene primer amplification. Some clones are missing from TCRdb's copy, which holds only in-frame ones; the method was immunoSEQ multiplex PCR. The D gene and trimming were derived from the DNA, and the V and J assignments and clone size from that table. The data show fewer than 75,000 clones, 79% seen once. Germline CDR1 is SGHRS and CDR2 is YFSETQ. Trimming left V 0 bases short and J 3 bases short, with 15 bases between. This CDR3 contains 17 residues. Source material: peripheral blood. The chain couples TRBV5-1 to TRBJ2-2; possible D gene TRBD2, 5 bases. This receptor was identified in a man in his fifties or sixties with acute or convalescent COVID-19. In DNA, the CDR3 is TGCGCCAGCAGCTTGGTCCGGGGAAGATGGGACACCGGGGAGCTGTTTTTT. This encodes CASSLVRGRWDTGELFF.